A selection of T cell receptor beta chains follows, all from one sample in a study of cytomegalovirus exposure and HLA in healthy donors. Sequencing was performed with immunoSEQ multiplex PCR; in TCRdb, only in-frame clones are kept and a portion is missing. The sample carries over 120,000 clones, about two thirds recorded once. Sequencing was done on a sample of PBMCs. These receptors were collected from an older woman in good health and CMV-seropositive. Both conserved end residues are part of each CDR3. The D gene is left open where the match is weak. Where a row states a size, it is once, few, many or the class of an expanded clone; other rows omit it.

CDR3 protein | CDR3 DNA | V gene | clone size | J gene | D gene
CASSRGEKEGYTF | TGTGCCAGCAGCCGGGGTGAGAAAGAGGGCTACACCTTC | TRBV2 | - | TRBJ1-2 | -
CASRNQGSGTEAFF | TGTGCCAGCAGAAACCAGGGGTCGGGCACTGAAGCTTTCTTT | TRBV28 | few | TRBJ1-1 | -
CSSSAQGIGELFF | TGTTCCAGCAGCGCCCAGGGGATCGGGGAGCTGTTTTTT | TRBV7-9 | - | TRBJ2-2 | -
CATSTPLAGGRTGELFF | TGTGCCACCAGCACCCCCCTAGCGGGAGGTAGGACCGGGGAGCTGTTTTTT | TRBV15 | - | TRBJ2-2 | TRBD2
CASSHGGGNTGELFF | TGTGCCAGCAGTCACGGCGGGGGAAACACCGGGGAGCTGTTTTTT | TRBV28 | - | TRBJ2-2 | TRBD2
CASRKDLGQMNTEAFF | TGTGCCAGTAGGAAAGATTTGGGGCAGATGAACACTGAAGCTTTCTTT | TRBV19 | few | TRBJ1-1 | -
CASSLRGTNQPQHF | TGTGCCAGCAGTTTACGCGGAACCAATCAGCCCCAGCATTTT | TRBV27 | - | TRBJ1-5 | -
CAPRETQYF | TGTGCCCCGAGGGAGACCCAGTACTTC | TRBV19 | - | TRBJ2-5 | -
CASRGPGTGEEGYTF | TGTGCCAGCAGGGGTCCCGGGACAGGGGAGGAAGGCTACACCTTC | TRBV28 | - | TRBJ1-2 | TRBD1
CASSLLPGQGPQSKFF | TGTGCCAGCAGCCTATTACCGGGACAGGGTCCCCAATCTAAGTTCTTC | TRBV14 | - | TRBJ2-1 | TRBD1
CASSWDSTSSYEQFF | TGTGCCAGCAGCTGGGACTCCACATCGTCGTATGAGCAGTTCTTC | TRBV4-2 | - | TRBJ2-1 | -
CASARFDGYTF | TGTGCCAGTGCTAGGTTTGACGGCTACACCTTC | TRBV19 | - | TRBJ1-2 | -
CASSTRGQGDLEAFF | TGTGCCAGCAGTACTCGGGGACAGGGCGACCTTGAAGCTTTCTTT | TRBV6-5 | - | TRBJ1-1 | TRBD1
CAWYTYNEQFF | TGTGCCTGGTATACCTACAATGAGCAGTTCTTC | TRBV30 | - | TRBJ2-1 | -
CASSSRLAHYEQYF | TGTGCCAGCAGTTCCCGACTAGCGCATTACGAGCAGTACTTC | TRBV28 | once | TRBJ2-7 | TRBD2